This T cell receptor beta chain appears in the sequencing data of a study of T cell clonotyping in hematopoietic cell transplantation. Whole-study findings and limits: Broader posttransplant TCR repertoire diversity was predicted by graft donor and pretransplant recipient Inverse Simpson Index values.

As regards this clone: Its antigen is as yet unknown.

Profiled with immunoSEQ multiplex PCR; TCRdb holds only in-frame clones, not every one. The sample consists of around 7,000 clones, 89% of them appearing once. Recipient blood drawn about 28 days pretransplant and days 30, 100, 180 after. The CDR3 spans 13 residues. The germline CDR1 and CDR2 sequences are SGHRS and YFSETQ. V lost 4 bases and J lost 2, with 9 bases in between. This TCR came from a female patient aged 45-65 years who had an allogeneic stem cell transplant from an unrelated donor, so the T cells may come from the graft donor. Some clones in this sample may be carry-over from other donors' samples. This chain links TRBV5-1 with TRBJ2-5; perhaps TRBD1 as D (6 bases). Sequencing was performed on PBMCs, taken 30 days after allogeneic stem cell transplant. CDR3 bases: TGCGCCAGCAGCACCGGGACACAAGAGACCCAGTACTTC. It encodes CASSTGTQETQYF.